A single sample is the source of the 26 T cell receptor beta chains below, sequenced in a study of Ad26.COV2.S vaccination and SARS-CoV-2 variants. Treatment described: roughly 19 received Ad26.COV2.S at low or high dose, single or two shots; 5 received placebo; per-sample allocation not given. Specimens were obtained on day 63 following the first vaccine or placebo injection. The protocol was immunoSEQ multiplex PCR, while the TCRdb copy is restricted to in-frame clones and leaves out a portion. The sample yields about 480,000 clones, around 90% seen once. The sample here was peripheral blood, taken in a trial of Ad26.COV2.S vaccine versus placebo. Receptor source: a person aged 18-60 years who received the Ad26.COV2.S COVID-19 vaccine or a placebo.

The gene calls are TRBV4-2 and TRBJ1-1; D is perhaps TRBD1 (5 bases). This CDR3 has 16 amino acids. Germline V gene lookup returns CDR1 LGHNA and CDR2 YNFKEQ. Trimming left V 0 bases short and J 1 base short, with 12 bases between. The CDR3 bases are TGTGCCAGCAGCCAAGATTGGGGGAACCGGAACACTGAAGCTTTCTTT. It codes for CASSQDWGNRNTEAFF.

The chain combines TRBV28 with TRBJ2-7, with 7 bases fitting TRBD1. CDR3 length equals 14 residues. The V gene end was trimmed by 6 bases and the J gene end by 0 bases; junction bases not matched to a gene: 5. Germline CDR1 is MDHEN and CDR2 is SYDVKM. The CDR3: CASRMTGPSYEQYF. CDR3 DNA: TGTGCCAGCAGAATGACAGGGCCCTCCTACGAGCAGTACTTC.

This clone was seen a few times. This chain joins TRBV7-2 and TRBJ1-6; no clear D. The CDR3 totals 14 residues. V was trimmed by 3 bases and J by 5 bases, leaving 8 bases between them. Per germline, CDR1 SGHTA and CDR2 FQGNSA. The CDR3 DNA is TGTGCCAGCAGCTTGGTTGCCCATAATTCACCCCTCCACTTT. Its protein is CASSLVAHNSPLHF.

J is TRBJ1-2 and V is TRBV4-2, with 7 nucleotides matching TRBD1. CDR1 LGHNA and CDR2 YNFKEQ come from the germline V gene. J lost 4 bases, V lost 4 bases, and 12 bases had no gene match. The CDR3 sequence is 16 residues long. The CDR3 region is CASSPPLVGGAYGYTF. The CDR3 DNA reads TGTGCCAGCAGCCCCCCGCTCGTAGGGGGCGCCTATGGCTACACCTTC.

The rearrangement uses TRBV4-2 and TRBJ1-1; no clear D. The germline CDR1 and CDR2 sequences are LGHNA and YNFKEQ. V gave up 3 bases and J gave up 3 bases, with 17 bases separating them. CDR3 length: 16 residues. The CDR3 sequence: CASSQEPSRTDTEAFF. CDR3 DNA: TGTGCCAGCAGCCAGGAGCCAAGTCGAACGGACACTGAAGCTTTCTTT.

This chain joins TRBV5-4 and TRBJ1-2, with 7 bases that match TRBD1. Germline assignment: CDR1 SGHNT and CDR2 YYREEE (reference sequence). V dropped 1 base and J dropped 7; count of bases not matched to a gene: 7. The CDR3 covers 14 residues. CDR3 region: CASSLNQGVGGYTF. The CDR3 DNA is TGTGCCAGCAGCTTGAATCAGGGGGTTGGTGGCTACACCTTC.

This clone has a handful of counts. This sequence joins TRBV18 and TRBJ1-2; D remains unclear. The CDR3 extends over 14 amino acids. Germline CDR1 and CDR2: KGHSH and LQKENI. Between the trimmed V and J ends, which lost 5 bases and 10 bases, there was a span of 20 bases. The CDR3 sequence: CASSDFGPMDDYTF. The CDR3 bases are TGTGCCAGCTCAGATTTCGGGCCAATGGATGACTACACCTTC.

V and J are TRBV24-1 and TRBJ2-1; TRBD2 agrees at 10 bases. The germline gives CDR1 KGHDR, CDR2 SFDVKD. V shed 1 base, J shed 9 bases, and the junction held 8 bases outside the gene matches. The CDR3 length is 16 residues. The CDR3 is CATSDFSLAGSGEQFF. The CDR3 DNA follows: TGTGCCACCAGTGATTTCTCACTAGCGGGATCAGGTGAGCAGTTCTTC.

V usage is TRBV5-1 and J usage is TRBJ2-5; 7 nucleotides line up with TRBD1. Trimming took 4 bases from V and 4 from J; bases not matched to a gene: 7. The germline gives CDR1 SGHRS, CDR2 YFSETQ. The CDR3 is 14 amino acids. DNA of the CDR3: TGCGCCAGCAGCATGACAGGGAAGGGAGAGACCCAGTACTTC. It yields the protein CASSMTGKGETQYF. Full variable domain (missing parts from reference TRBV5-1 and TRBJ2-5): KAGVTQTPRYLIKTRGQQVTLSCSPISGHRSVSWYQQTPGQGLQFLFEYFSETQRNKGNFPGRFSGRQFSNSRSEMNVSTLELGDSALYLCASSMTGKGETQYFGPGTRLLVL.

The chain combines TRBV5-4 with TRBJ2-7; TRBD2 is a possible D gene (6 bases). V lost 4 bases to trimming and J lost 3 bases, with 20 bases between them. This CDR3 has 16 residues. Germline V gives CDR1 SGHNT, CDR2 YYREEE (reference sequence). CDR3 loop: CASSAPGLLGRYEQYF. CDR3 in DNA: TGTGCCAGCAGCGCTCCGGGACTCCTAGGACGCTACGAGCAGTACTTC. The entire variable domain, with the rest obtained from reference TRBV5-4 and TRBJ2-7, is as follows: ETGVTQSPTHLIKTRGQQVTLRCSSQSGHNTVSWYQQALGQGPQFIFQYYREEENGRGNFPPRFSGLQFPNYSSELNVNALELDDSALYLCASSAPGLLGRYEQYFGPGTRLTVT.

CDR3 nucleotides: TGTGCCAGCAGAAAGCCGGGACAGGGCTTCGAGCAGTACTTC. The encoded protein is CASRKPGQGFEQYF. This rearrangement joins TRBV6-5 to TRBJ2-7; TRBD1 matches at 9 bases. Germline loops: CDR1 MNHEY, CDR2 SVGAGI. The CDR3 contains 14 residues. The trim removed 6 bases at V and 6 bases at J, leaving 9 bases unmatched.

This chain connects TRBV4-3 to TRBJ2-7; D gene ambiguous. CDR1 is LGHNA and CDR2 is YSLEER in the germline V gene. With 0 bases removed from V and 4 bases from J, the gap between germline ends came to 10 bases. The CDR3 consists of 14 residues. The CDR3 loop reads CASSQDPVNYEQYF. CDR3 DNA sequence: TGCGCCAGCAGCCAAGACCCCGTAAATTACGAGCAGTACTTC.

The chain employs TRBV29-1 and TRBJ2-5; TRBD2 aligns across 7 bases. The J segment lost 2 bases and the V segment lost 6 bases, leaving 6 bases of the junction unmatched. The CDR3 has 13 amino acids. Germline V CDR1 and CDR2: SQVTM, ANQGSEA. Here the CDR3 reads CSVRNSGQETQYF. CDR3 bases: TGCAGCGTCCGTAATAGCGGGCAAGAGACCCAGTACTTC.

Here the CDR3 reads CASSSGTPYNSPLHF. CDR3 DNA: TGTGCCAGCAGCTCGGGGACACCCTATAATTCACCCCTCCACTTT. The J gene is TRBJ1-6, the V gene TRBV5-6, with TRBD1 as a possible D gene (6 bases). CDR3 length: 15 amino acids. Trimming stripped 3 bases from V and 2 bases from J, with 9 bases between. The V gene's germline CDR1 is SGHDT and CDR2 YYEEEE.

The chain combines TRBV7-2 with TRBJ1-3, with D possibly being TRBD1 (5 bases). The CDR3 length is 15 residues. Germline loops: CDR1 SGHTA, CDR2 FQGNSA. Trimming shortened V by 5 bases and J by 0 bases, and 11 bases separated the two germline ends. CDR3 bases: TGTGCCAGCAGCATCGACAGCCACTCTGGAAACACCATATATTTT. It specifies CASSIDSHSGNTIYF.

The chain has TRBV28 and TRBJ2-5, with 8 bases fitting TRBD2. The germline V gene encodes CDR1 MDHEN and CDR2 SYDVKM. The CDR3 loop spans 14 amino acids. The V segment lost 7 bases and the J segment 5 bases; nucleotides outside the gene matches: 9. CDR3: CASTPGLVRETQYF. CDR3 nucleotide sequence: TGTGCCAGCACACCGGGACTAGTCCGGGAGACCCAGTACTTC.

The chain links TRBV6-5 to TRBJ1-1, with D unclear. The CDR3 has 14 residues. V was trimmed by 2 bases and J by 0 bases, leaving 7 bases between them. In germline, CDR1 is MNHEY, CDR2 SVGAGI. This CDR3 reads CASSYTSMNTEAFF. For the CDR3, the DNA is TGTGCCAGCAGTTACACCTCGATGAACACTGAAGCTTTCTTT.

The genes are TRBV20-1 and TRBJ2-1; TRBD2 agrees at 8 bases. The CDR3 extends over 14 amino acids. Germline V CDR1 and CDR2: DFQATT, SNEGSKA (reference sequence). J was trimmed by 6 bases and V by 3 bases; bases with no gene match: 7. As DNA, the CDR3 is TGCAGTGCTAGTCCCGGGACTAGTAGCAATGAGCAGTTCTTC. Protein product: CSASPGTSSNEQFF.

The chain combines TRBV25-1 with TRBJ1-5; D unresolved. CDR3 length: 16 residues. Looked up from germline, CDR1 is MGHDK and CDR2 is SYGVNS. V dropped 5 bases and J dropped 3 bases, with 17 bases sitting between them. The CDR3 reads CASSHSRAGPNQPQHF. In nucleotides, the CDR3 is TGTGCCAGCAGTCATTCCCGCGCCGGGCCCAATCAGCCCCAGCATTTT.

This clone has at least ten counts. The chain recombines TRBV4-3 with TRBJ2-2; TRBD2 aligns across 7 bases. V shed 0 bases and J 0 bases; nucleotides not matched to a gene: 13. CDR1 is LGHNA and CDR2 is YSLEER in the germline V gene. The CDR3 extends over 20 amino acids. In nucleotides, the CDR3 is TGCGCCAGCAGCCAAGAGGGCCGCACTAGCGTTGGAACGAACACCGGGGAGCTGTTTTTT. It codes for CASSQEGRTSVGTNTGELFF.

This chain joins TRBV5-1 and TRBJ2-1; TRBD2 matches 8 bases. V lost 2 bases to trimming and J lost 9 bases; unmatched junction nucleotides: 16. CDR1 is SGHRS and CDR2 is YFSETQ in the germline V gene. CDR3 length equals 17 residues. The DNA of the CDR3 is TGCGCCAGCAGCTTAGTGACTAGCGCCCGAGGAGATGGTGAGCAGTTCTTC. Amino acids: CASSLVTSARGDGEQFF. Looking up the rest from reference TRBV5-1 and TRBJ2-1 gives the full variable domain: KAGVTQTPRYLIKTRGQQVTLSCSPISGHRSVSWYQQTPGQGLQFLFEYFSETQRNKGNFPGRFSGRQFSNSRSEMNVSTLELGDSALYLCASSLVTSARGDGEQFFGPGTRLTVL.

The chain recombines TRBV12-3 or TRBV12-4 with TRBJ1-3; TRBD1 might be the D (5 bases). Trimming took 3 bases from V and 7 from J, leaving 10 bases between them. CDR3 length: 13 residues. The CDR3, as DNA: TGTGCCAGCAGTTTCGGGGCTTCGAACACCATATATTTT. It yields the protein CASSFGASNTIYF.

The chain carries TRBV28 and TRBJ2-7; 9 bases are a match to TRBD1. Trimming removed 8 bases from V and 4 bases from J; junction bases left unmatched: 12. CDR3 length: 15 residues. Germline V gene sequence: CDR1 MDHEN, CDR2 SYDVKM. The CDR3 DNA sequence: TGTGCCAGCTACCCCCATCGGACAGGGGCTTACGAGCAGTACTTC. Residues: CASYPHRTGAYEQYF. Together with reference TRBV28 and TRBJ2-7, the CDR3 gives the full variable domain: DVKVTQSSRYLVKRTGEKVFLECVQDMDHENMFWYRQDPGLGLRLIYFSYDVKMKEKGDIPEGYSVSREKKERFSLILESASTNQTSMYLCASYPHRTGAYEQYFGPGTRLTVT.

This clone occurred once. The chain couples TRBV5-1 to TRBJ2-6; 8 nucleotides match TRBD1. The CDR3 covers 17 residues. Germline V lookup: CDR1 SGHRS, CDR2 YFSETQ. Trimming removed 3 bases from V and 0 bases from J; junction bases left unmatched: 5. CDR3 DNA sequence: TGCGCCAGCAGCTCCGGGACAGGCGCCTCTGGGGCCAACGTCCTGACTTTC. This sequence encodes CASSSGTGASGANVLTF.

The rearrangement uses TRBV5-4 and TRBJ2-3; no clear D. V was pared by 0 bases and J by 2 bases, with 4 bases between. In germline, CDR1 is SGHNT, CDR2 YYREEE (reference sequence). The CDR3 consists of 13 residues. DNA of the CDR3: TGTGCCAGCAGCTTGGCCACCACAGATACGCAGTATTTT. It yields the protein CASSLATTDTQYF.

This rearrangement joins TRBV30 to TRBJ1-4; D gene ambiguous. The CDR3 is 17 residues long. V lost 0 bases to trimming and J lost 2 bases, with 16 bases between them. Germline V gene data show CDR1 as GTSNPN and CDR2 as SVGIG (reference sequence). The CDR3 spells CAWSVRPRVQTNEKLFF. Here the CDR3 DNA reads TGTGCCTGGAGTGTACGTCCTAGGGTTCAGACTAATGAAAAACTGTTTTTT.